Each of the 19 T cell receptor beta chains below was sequenced from the same sample in a study of T cell changes during pregnancy in multiple sclerosis. Here immunoSEQ multiplex PCR was the method, and the copy in TCRdb shows in-frame clones only, minus some. The repertoire holds roughly 100,000 clones, with roughly nine tenths as singletons. The specimen comprised peripheral blood, sampled after pregnancy. All receptors derive from a female donor with multiple sclerosis, enrolled in a pregnancy study.

The chain couples TRBV4-2 to TRBJ2-7, with 8 bases matching TRBD2. V was clipped by 1 base and J by 3 bases; unmatched bases: 8. Germline lookup yields CDR1 LGHNA and CDR2 YNFKEQ. The CDR3 covers 16 residues. Written as DNA, the CDR3 is TGTGCCAGCAGCCAAGTGACGAGCGGGAGATTCTACGAGCAGTACTTC. Its translation: CASSQVTSGRFYEQYF.

This sequence joins TRBV5-1 and TRBJ2-6; the D gene is possibly TRBD2 (5 bases). The CDR3 has 16 residues. The V gene's germline CDR1 is SGHRS and CDR2 YFSETQ. V lost 0 bases, J lost 7 bases, and 14 bases lay in between. The DNA for the CDR3 is TGCGCCAGCAGCTTGGGATCGGGGAGTCGAGCCAACGTCCTGACTTTC. The encoded protein is CASSLGSGSRANVLTF.

The chain recombines TRBV6-1 with TRBJ1-2; 9 bases are shared with TRBD1. Trimming cost V 3 bases and J 3 bases; bases outside gene matches: 5. The CDR3 spans 15 residues. In germline, CDR1 is MNHNS, CDR2 SASEGT. CDR3 sequence (DNA): TGTGCCAGCAGTGAGCCGGGACAGGGACACTATGGCTACACCTTC. Translating it yields CASSEPGQGHYGYTF.

The chain combines TRBV19 with TRBJ1-1; D is ambiguous. This CDR3 contains 13 residues. Trimming pared 5 bases from V and 8 bases from J, leaving 15 bases between. Germline values: CDR1 LNHDA, CDR2 SQIVND (reference sequence). The CDR3 loop is CASSPPRPAEAFF. The CDR3 nucleotides are TGTGCCAGTAGTCCCCCTAGGCCAGCCGAAGCTTTCTTT.

For the CDR3, the DNA is TGTGCCAGCAGCTTATCCGACAGGGAATCACCCCTCCACTTT. Protein product: CASSLSDRESPLHF. The chain is built from TRBV7-6 and TRBJ1-6; TRBD1 matches at 7 bases. The CDR3 covers 14 residues. Germline V gene data show CDR1 as SGHVS and CDR2 as FNYEAQ. V lost 2 bases to trimming and J lost 10 bases; unmatched junction nucleotides: 5. The full variable domain, with the rest looked up from reference TRBV7-6 and TRBJ1-6, is GAGVSQSPRYKVTKRGQDVALRCDPISGHVSLYWYRQALGQGPEFLTYFNYEAQQDKSGLPNDRFSAERPEGSISTLTIQRTEQRDSAMYRCASSLSDRESPLHFGNGTRLTVT.

The chain recombines TRBV7-6 with TRBJ2-7; TRBD1 aligns across 9 bases. The trim removed 1 base at V and 5 bases at J, leaving 0 bases unmatched. Germline loops: CDR1 SGHVS, CDR2 FNYEAQ. The CDR3 sequence is 13 residues long. The DNA for the CDR3 is TGTGCCAGCAGCTTAGACAGGGGGCACGAGCAGTACTTC. Residues: CASSLDRGHEQYF.

J is TRBJ2-7 and V is TRBV5-1; 11 nucleotides match TRBD2. V gave up 1 base and J gave up 6 bases; unmatched junction bases: 6. Germline V gene data show CDR1 as SGHRS and CDR2 as YFSETQ. The CDR3 has 15 residues. The CDR3, as DNA: TGCGCCAGCAGCTTGAGGGTAGGGACTAGCGGCGAGCAGTACTTC. This gives the protein CASSLRVGTSGEQYF.

This clone turned up a few times. The V and J genes are TRBV4-1 and TRBJ2-5; tentatively, D is TRBD2 (5 bases). The V end was cut by 4 bases, the J end by 2 bases, with 11 bases between. In germline, CDR1 is MGHRA, CDR2 YSYEKL. The length of the CDR3 is 14 residues. This chain's CDR3 is CASSLLEGQETQYF. In DNA, the CDR3 is TGCGCCAGCAGCCTCCTTGAGGGTCAAGAGACCCAGTACTTC.

V is TRBV5-6 and J is TRBJ1-6, with a possible D match to TRBD1 (6 bases). Germline V CDR1 and CDR2: SGHDT, YYEEEE. The CDR3 is made up of 15 amino acids. V lost 2 bases, J lost 7 bases, and 13 bases lay in between. In DNA, the CDR3 is TGTGCCAGCAGCTTTGGACAGAGTGGAAATTCACCCCTCCACTTT. It specifies CASSFGQSGNSPLHF.

This chain connects TRBV6-5 to TRBJ1-1; 8 bases align to TRBD1. V shed 2 bases and J 4 bases; nucleotides not matched to a gene: 0. This CDR3 is 13 amino acids long. The germline V gene has CDR1 MNHEY and CDR2 SVGAGI. In DNA, the CDR3 is TGTGCCAGCAGTTACGACAGGGGCACTGAAGCTTTCTTT. This gives the protein CASSYDRGTEAFF.

This clone was seen a handful of times. This rearrangement joins TRBV5-6 to TRBJ1-1; 8 bases fit TRBD1. Trimming cost V 0 bases and J 0 bases; bases outside gene matches: 1. Germline CDR1 and CDR2: SGHDT and YYEEEE. There are 15 residues in the CDR3. The CDR3 DNA sequence: TGTGCCAGCAGCTTGGGACAGGGGATGAACACTGAAGCTTTCTTT. Residues: CASSLGQGMNTEAFF.

This rearrangement joins TRBV2 to TRBJ1-5; the D gene is possibly TRBD1 (5 bases). Germline V lookup: CDR1 SNHLY, CDR2 FYNNEI. This CDR3 has 14 amino acids. The V end was cut by 7 bases, the J end by 2 bases, with 12 bases between. The CDR3 loop is CASTEGTRNQPQHF. As DNA, the CDR3 is TGTGCCAGCACTGAGGGGACTCGCAATCAGCCCCAGCATTTT.

The chain has TRBV2 and TRBJ1-2; TRBD1 aligns across 9 bases. The germline V gene encodes CDR1 SNHLY and CDR2 FYNNEI. CDR3 size: 13 residues. V shed 11 bases, J shed 5 bases, and the junction held 9 bases outside the gene matches. The CDR3: CAGADRGRYGYTF. CDR3 DNA sequence: TGTGCCGGGGCGGACAGGGGACGTTATGGCTACACCTTC.

V gene TRBV4-1 combines with J gene TRBJ1-6; D is ambiguous. Germline V lookup: CDR1 MGHRA, CDR2 YSYEKL. The CDR3 is 16 residues long. V was clipped by 0 bases and J by 8 bases, with 14 bases between them. The CDR3 reads CASSQEPEPGYSPLHF. As DNA, the CDR3 is TGCGCCAGCAGCCAAGAGCCTGAGCCGGGGTATTCACCCCTCCACTTT.

There are a few counts of this clone. The chain has TRBV2 and TRBJ2-3; D not resolved. The CDR3 length is 15 residues. Germline V lookup: CDR1 SNHLY, CDR2 FYNNEI. V was trimmed by 10 bases and J by 2 bases, leaving 19 bases between them. CDR3 region: CANPTTGQNTDTQYF. The CDR3, as DNA: TGTGCCAACCCGACCACTGGGCAGAACACAGATACGCAGTATTTT. The complete variable domain, with remaining parts taken from reference TRBV2 and TRBJ2-3, reads EPEVTQTPSHQVTQMGQEVILRCVPISNHLYFYWYRQILGQKVEFLVSFYNNEISEKSEIFDDQFSVERPDGSNFTLKIRSTKLEDSAMYFCANPTTGQNTDTQYFGPGTRLTVL.

The chain combines TRBV9 with TRBJ2-3; TRBD2 matches at 8 bases. CDR3 size: 16 residues. V gave up 3 bases and J gave up 2 bases; unmatched junction bases: 8. CDR1 and CDR2 (germline): SGDLS, YYNGEE. The CDR3 loop is CASSEGSGGYTDTQYF. The CDR3 DNA reads as TGTGCCAGCAGCGAGGGGTCGGGGGGGTACACAGATACGCAGTATTTT.

J is TRBJ2-3 and V is TRBV9; TRBD2 aligns across 8 bases. This CDR3 region has 16 residues. CDR1 and CDR2 from the germline V gene are SGDLS and YYNGEE. J lost 2 bases, V lost 3 bases, and 8 bases had no gene match. The CDR3 spells CASSGGGLAITDTQYF. The DNA of the CDR3 is TGTGCCAGCAGCGGGGGAGGACTAGCCATCACAGATACGCAGTATTTT.

The chain couples TRBV13 to TRBJ1-3, with D hard to call. There are 18 residues in the CDR3. Germline lookup yields CDR1 PRHDT and CDR2 FYEKMQ (reference sequence). V shed 4 bases and J shed 4 bases, with 23 bases lying between them. The CDR3 bases are TGTGCCAGCAGCTCCCTCCGGGGTTTCCGCGGGGAAGGAAACACCATATATTTT. Translation: CASSSLRGFRGEGNTIYF.

This chain connects TRBV2 to TRBJ2-1; TRBD2 is a possible D gene (6 bases). The CDR3 is made up of 13 amino acids. The germline gives CDR1 SNHLY, CDR2 FYNNEI. The ends were cut back, 7 bases at V and 9 bases at J, with 16 bases in the middle. CDR3 sequence: CASKGTPLAEQFF. The CDR3 coding sequence is TGTGCCAGCAAGGGGACTCCCCTGGCTGAGCAGTTCTTC.